The present T cell receptor (beta chain) was sequenced within a study of identical twins. Study results and limitations: Models underestimated TCR alpha sharing (out-of-frame) in monozygotic twins.

One entry per CDR3 protein results from TCRdb running MiXCR on the 5' RACE reads. The repertoire holds hundreds of thousands of distinct CDR3 sequences, with around a sixth as singletons. This clonotype was counted many times. Its antigen remains unknown. V lost 0 bases, J lost 0 bases, and 4 bases lay in between. The V gene's germline CDR1 is SGHRS and CDR2 YFSETQ. This CDR3 has 14 amino acids. The data were also submitted as part of a second study, on T cells expressing NK-cell markers. That report notes: In several experiments, sorting was confined to alpha-beta TCR T cells through use of an anti-gamma-delta TCR antibody.

This clonotype was sampled from a woman in her late teens or twenties in good health. The chain uses TRBV5-1 and TRBJ2-1, with no clear D. The sequencing sample was made of PBMCs. The chain's CDR3 is CASSLDISYNEQFF. CDR3 coding DNA: TGCGCCAGCAGCTTGGATATCTCCTACAATGAGCAGTTCTTC.